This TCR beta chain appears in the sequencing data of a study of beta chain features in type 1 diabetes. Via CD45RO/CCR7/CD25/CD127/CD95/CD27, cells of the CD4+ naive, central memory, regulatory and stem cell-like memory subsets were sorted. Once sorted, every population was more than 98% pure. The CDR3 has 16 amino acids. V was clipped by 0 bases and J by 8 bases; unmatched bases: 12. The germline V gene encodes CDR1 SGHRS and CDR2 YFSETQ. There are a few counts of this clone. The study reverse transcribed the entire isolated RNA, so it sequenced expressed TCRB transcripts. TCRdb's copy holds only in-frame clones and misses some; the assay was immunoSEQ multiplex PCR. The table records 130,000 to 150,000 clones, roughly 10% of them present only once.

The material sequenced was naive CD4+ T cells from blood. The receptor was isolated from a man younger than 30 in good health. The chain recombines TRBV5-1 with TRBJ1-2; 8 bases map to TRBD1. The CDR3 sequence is CASSLVFGQGEEGYTF. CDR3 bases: TGCGCCAGCAGCTTGGTCTTTGGACAGGGCGAGGAAGGCTACACCTTC.